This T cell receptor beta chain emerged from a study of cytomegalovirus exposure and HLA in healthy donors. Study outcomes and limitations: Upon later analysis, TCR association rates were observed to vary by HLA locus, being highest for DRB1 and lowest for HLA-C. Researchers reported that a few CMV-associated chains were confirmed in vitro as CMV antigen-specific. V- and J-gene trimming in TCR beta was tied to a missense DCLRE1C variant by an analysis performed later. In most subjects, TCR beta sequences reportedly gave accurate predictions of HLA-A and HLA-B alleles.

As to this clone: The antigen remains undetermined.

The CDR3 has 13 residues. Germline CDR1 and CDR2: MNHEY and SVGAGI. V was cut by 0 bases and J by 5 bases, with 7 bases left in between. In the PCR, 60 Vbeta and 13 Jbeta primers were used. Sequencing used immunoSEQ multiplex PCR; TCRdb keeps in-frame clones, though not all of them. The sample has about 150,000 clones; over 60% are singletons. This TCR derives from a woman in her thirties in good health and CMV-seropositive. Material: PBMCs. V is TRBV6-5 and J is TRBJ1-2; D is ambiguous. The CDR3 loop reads CASSYSRGYGYTF. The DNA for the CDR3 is TGTGCCAGCAGTTACTCTCGGGGTTATGGCTACACCTTC.